Described below is a single T cell receptor (beta chain) sequence and its context. The antigen is undetermined. The data are from a study of PD-L1 blockade in urothelial cancer. Study background: Prior chemotherapy ranged from 0 to 3 regimens per patient. The median number of T cells present in blood samples was fewer than 150,000.

Broader study findings: Durable-benefit patients had greater expansion of tumor-associated blood clones at 3 weeks.

Time point given: pretreatment peripheral blood. Produced via immunoSEQ multiplex PCR; TCRdb's table is partial and in-frame only. The sample has tens of thousands of clones, about four fifths seen once; the top ten hold roughly 7%. Trimming cost V 4 bases and J 4 bases, with 17 bases left between them. Germline V gene sequence: CDR1 LNHDA, CDR2 SQIVND (reference sequence). The CDR3 totals 15 residues. This specimen consisted of PBMCs, obtained around atezolizumab (anti-PD-L1) treatment. V and J are TRBV19 and TRBJ2-7; TRBD1 is a possible D gene (6 bases). The TCR comes from a man in his 60s with urothelial cancer. The CDR3 is CASSTPGTLRYEQYF. DNA of the CDR3: TGTGCCAGTAGTACACCCGGGACACTCAGGTACGAGCAGTACTTC.